Sequencing of this T cell receptor beta chain was carried out in a study of CD8 T cells in Susac syndrome. Reverse transcription used roughly 0.5 to 1 ug RNA and random hexamers. TCRdb reprocessed the immunoSEQ multiplex PCR reads via MiXCR and lists one record per CDR3 protein. The sample includes approximately 190,000 distinct CDR3 sequences, about 93% of them seen just once. The germline V gene has CDR1 ENHRY and CDR2 SYGVKD. The ends were cut back, 6 bases at V and 2 bases at J, with 11 bases in the middle. The CDR3 is 13 amino acids. Material for sequencing was CD4+ T cells from PBMCs. This sequence joins TRBV10-3 and TRBJ2-7, with D possibly matching TRBD1 (6 bases). This receptor was taken from a human donor in good health. The CDR3 reads CAIRGDTAYEQYF. Here the CDR3 DNA reads TGTGCCATCAGGGGGGACACTGCCTACGAGCAGTACTTC.